These T cell receptor beta chains were read from a single sample in a study of blood T cell repertoires in COVID-19. Profiling relied on immunoSEQ multiplex PCR, and the TCRdb table lists in-frame clones only, not all of them. The sample includes 55,000 to 80,000 clones, roughly 92% seen only once; the top ten take approximately 6.2%. The sequenced material came from peripheral blood. Receptors were obtained from a human donor in a cohort sampled during active COVID-19. Both conserved end residues are part of each CDR3. Each record gives: D gene, CDR3 length, V gene, clone size, J gene, CDR3 DNA, CDR3 protein. The D gene is left open where the match is weak. Clone size is not always given. Where it is, it says once, few, many or a class for expanded clones.

TRBD1	15	TRBV9	NA	TRBJ2-7	TGTGCCAGCAGCGTCGGACAGGGGAGAACCTACGAGCAGTACTTC	CASSVGQGRTYEQYF
NA	13	TRBV19	once	TRBJ2-5	TGTGCCAGTACCATGCACTTCGGAGAGACCCAGTACTTC	CASTMHFGETQYF
NA	15	TRBV18	few	TRBJ1-1	TGTGCCAGCTCTCGCTCGGAGGTTGGGTCCACTGAAGCTTTCTTT	CASSRSEVGSTEAFF
TRBD1	15	TRBV5-1	NA	TRBJ2-5	TGCGCCAGCAGCCCTACAGGGGTCCCTCAAGAGACCCAGTACTTC	CASSPTGVPQETQYF
NA	13	TRBV12-3/TRBV12-4	NA	TRBJ2-7	TGTGCCAGCTGCTCCGGGGTCGACCACGAGCAGTACTTC	CASCSGVDHEQYF
NA	14	TRBV7-9	NA	TRBJ2-3	TGTGCCAGCAGCTACCGGACTACTCGAGATACGCAGTATTTT	CASSYRTTRDTQYF
TRBD1	16	TRBV2	NA	TRBJ1-1	TGTGCCAGCAGTGAGTCCGGGACAGGGGGCAGAACTGAAGCTTTCTTT	CASSESGTGGRTEAFF
NA	12	TRBV12-5	NA	TRBJ2-3	TGTGCTAGTGGTTTAGGAGAAGATACGCAGTATTTT	CASGLGEDTQYF
NA	12	TRBV11-3	NA	TRBJ2-1	TGTGCCAGCAGCTTAGATACGGATGAGCAGTTCTTC	CASSLDTDEQFF
NA	15	TRBV3-1/TRBV3-2	NA	TRBJ1-4	TGTGCCAGCAGCCTACAGGTATCGGCCGGTGAAAAACTGTTTTTT	CASSLQVSAGEKLFF
NA	11	TRBV6-5	NA	TRBJ1-5	TGTGCCAGCAGTCTGAATCAGCCCCAGCATTTT	CASSLNQPQHF
NA	16	TRBV28	NA	TRBJ2-2	TGTGCCAGCAGTTTGGGCGGGGCCCTTGGGACCGGGGAGCTGTTTTTT	CASSLGGALGTGELFF
TRBD1	16	TRBV19	NA	TRBJ1-5	TGTGCCAGTAGTATAACAGGGACAGCTAGCAATCAGCCCCAGCATTTT	CASSITGTASNQPQHF
NA	14	TRBV18	few	TRBJ2-7	TGTGCCAGCTCACCCAGGGGTAGAGTCTACGAGCAGTACTTC	CASSPRGRVYEQYF
NA	14	TRBV11-2	once	TRBJ1-2	TGTGCCAGCAGCTTAGTCAGTATTAACTATGGCTACACCTTC	CASSLVSINYGYTF
TRBD2	14	TRBV5-1	NA	TRBJ2-1	TGCGCCAGCAGCTCCAGCCTAGCGGGGAATGAGCAGTTCTTC	CASSSSLAGNEQFF
NA	13	TRBV6-6	few	TRBJ1-2	TGTGCCAGCAGTTACTTGGGGAGAGATGGCTACACCTTC	CASSYLGRDGYTF
NA	16	TRBV9	NA	TRBJ1-1	TGTGCCAGCAGCGTAGGTAATGATGGAGGTTTCAGTGAAGCTTTCTTT	CASSVGNDGGFSEAFF
NA	16	TRBV7-2	few	TRBJ2-1	TGTGCCAGCAGCCCTTCCTTTCTCACTTTCGGGAATGAGCAGTTCTTC	CASSPSFLTFGNEQFF
TRBD2	16	TRBV7-2	NA	TRBJ2-7	TGTGCCAGCAGCGCCGTGCTAGCGGGAGGGAACGACGAGCAGTACTTC	CASSAVLAGGNDEQYF
TRBD1	16	TRBV3-1/TRBV3-2	NA	TRBJ2-1	TGTGCCACCGAAAAAACGGGGACAGGGGGCAGGTATGAGCAGTTCTTC	CATEKTGTGGRYEQFF
NA	12	TRBV3-1/TRBV3-2	NA	TRBJ2-5	TGTGCCAGCAGCCCTACGGGAGAGACCCAGTACTTC	CASSPTGETQYF
NA	12	TRBV3-1/TRBV3-2	NA	TRBJ1-1	TGTGCCAGCAGCCCCTGGGGGGCTGAAGCTTTCTTT	CASSPWGAEAFF
NA	12	TRBV19	NA	TRBJ1-2	TGTGCCAGTAGTCAAATCCAGGGTGGCTACACCTTC	CASSQIQGGYTF
TRBD1	15	TRBV5-4	NA	TRBJ2-7	TGTGCCAGCAGCACTAAGGGGACAGGGCTGAACGAGCAGTACTTC	CASSTKGTGLNEQYF
TRBD2	15	TRBV7-2	NA	TRBJ2-1	TGTGCCAGCAGCTTAGTAGTGGGAGGGGTCAATGAGCAGTTCTTC	CASSLVVGGVNEQFF
TRBD1	16	TRBV29-1	NA	TRBJ2-4	TGCAGCGGGACGTTCCCCGGGACAGGGGTCAAAAACATTCAGTACTTC	CSGTFPGTGVKNIQYF
NA	13	TRBV12-3/TRBV12-4	NA	TRBJ2-1	TGTGCCAGCAGTTTATACGGTTCGGATGAGCAGTTCTTC	CASSLYGSDEQFF
NA	18	TRBV28	NA	TRBJ2-3	TGTGCCAGCAGTTTCTCCCAGACAGCCGTCCGAGGCACAGATACGCAGTATTTT	CASSFSQTAVRGTDTQYF
NA	16	TRBV7-3	once	TRBJ2-1	TGTGCCAGCAGCTTAAGGTCAGGGGATTCCTACAATGAGCAGTTCTTC	CASSLRSGDSYNEQFF
NA	13	TRBV9	NA	TRBJ2-5	TGTGCCAGCAGCGTTAGCGGTCAAGAGACCCAGTACTTC	CASSVSGQETQYF
NA	12	TRBV2	NA	TRBJ1-1	TGTGCCAGCAGTGCCTTCCTCACTGAAGCTTTCTTT	CASSAFLTEAFF
NA	15	TRBV6-5	NA	TRBJ1-5	TGTGCCAGCAGTCCTTCCCCCGTATCGCTTCTACCCCAGCATTTT	CASSPSPVSLLPQHF
NA	13	TRBV11-1	NA	TRBJ2-3	TGTGCCAGCAGCCGGTCGAGCACAGATACGCAGTATTTT	CASSRSSTDTQYF
NA	12	TRBV30	NA	TRBJ2-3	TGTGCCTGGAGACCCCCCGGGGATACGCAGTATTTT	CAWRPPGDTQYF
TRBD2	15	TRBV2	NA	TRBJ2-7	TGTGCCAGCAGACTGACTAGCGGGGGGTTCCACGAGCAGTACTTC	CASRLTSGGFHEQYF
TRBD1	15	TRBV6-5	NA	TRBJ1-2	TGTGCCAGCAGTTACGGGACAGGGAATAACTATGGCTACACCTTC	CASSYGTGNNYGYTF
TRBD1	17	TRBV19	NA	TRBJ2-6	TGTGCCAGTAGTATGGGACAGGGCCTACCTGGGGCCAACGTCCTGACTTTC	CASSMGQGLPGANVLTF
NA	15	TRBV3-1/TRBV3-2	NA	TRBJ2-4	TGTGCCAGCAGCCAAGTCTTACTAGACGAAAACATTCAGTACTTC	CASSQVLLDENIQYF
NA	17	TRBV7-2	NA	TRBJ1-1	TGTGCCAGCAGCTTAGTTTCGTGGGATCCAGGGAGGACTGAAGCTTTCTTT	CASSLVSWDPGRTEAFF
NA	14	TRBV7-9	few	TRBJ2-7	TGTGCCAGCAGCTCCGCGGGGGCCACGGGCGAGCAGTACTTC	CASSSAGATGEQYF
TRBD1	15	TRBV5-6	NA	TRBJ2-3	TGTGCCAGCAGCCCTCAGGGCCCAGGGGGAGATACGCAGTATTTT	CASSPQGPGGDTQYF
NA	15	TRBV7-9	NA	TRBJ2-2	TGTGCCAGCAGCCCCAGCCGGCGGGGAGGCCGGGAGCTGTTTTTT	CASSPSRRGGRELFF
TRBD2	15	TRBV28	once	TRBJ2-5	TGTGCCAGCAGCATCCCGGGGGGGCCGCGGGAGACCCAGTACTTC	CASSIPGGPRETQYF
NA	19	TRBV11-2	NA	TRBJ2-1	TGTGCCAGCAGCTTAGTTTTTCAGCTAGCTCAGAAGAGCTACAATGAGCAGTTCTTC	CASSLVFQLAQKSYNEQFF
NA	14	TRBV7-2	NA	TRBJ2-3	TGTGCCAGCAGCTTAGGACAGGTTAGAGATACGCAGTATTTT	CASSLGQVRDTQYF
TRBD1	15	TRBV2	NA	TRBJ2-2	TGTGCCAGCACCGAACGGACAGGGAGGACCGGGGAGCTGTTTTTT	CASTERTGRTGELFF
TRBD1	17	TRBV14	NA	TRBJ2-7	TGTGCCAGCAGCCAAGCCCCTCACGGACAGGGTGCCCACGAGCAGTACTTC	CASSQAPHGQGAHEQYF
TRBD2	13	TRBV19	NA	TRBJ2-7	TGTGCCAGTAGACCGTCGGGGGGAGGCGAGCAGTACTTC	CASRPSGGGEQYF
TRBD2	14	TRBV3-1/TRBV3-2	NA	TRBJ2-5	TGTGCCAGCAGCCAGAGGACTAGTGAAGAGACCCAGTACTTC	CASSQRTSEETQYF
NA	13	TRBV19	NA	TRBJ1-5	TGTGCCAGTAGGGACACCTTCAATCAGCCCCAGCATTTT	CASRDTFNQPQHF
TRBD1	14	TRBV18	NA	TRBJ1-2	TGTGCCAGCTCCCTCGACAGGGCTAACTATGGCTACACCTTC	CASSLDRANYGYTF
TRBD1	13	TRBV9	once	TRBJ1-2	TGTGCCAGCAGCGTCGGGACAGGCTATGGCTACACCTTC	CASSVGTGYGYTF
NA	17	TRBV6-1	NA	TRBJ1-2	TGTGCCAGCAGTGAAGCGCCAGGGTGGGGGCCGACCTATGGCTACACCTTC	CASSEAPGWGPTYGYTF
NA	12	TRBV30	NA	TRBJ1-2	TGTGCCTGGAGTGTACAGGGTGGGGGCTACACCTTC	CAWSVQGGGYTF
TRBD2	15	TRBV28	NA	TRBJ2-3	TGTGCCAGCAGAGGCCTAGCGGGGAACACAGATACGCAGTATTTT	CASRGLAGNTDTQYF
NA	15	TRBV27	NA	TRBJ1-1	TGTGCCGAAAATGGACAGACCGATCGGGGCACTGAAGCTTTCTTT	CAENGQTDRGTEAFF